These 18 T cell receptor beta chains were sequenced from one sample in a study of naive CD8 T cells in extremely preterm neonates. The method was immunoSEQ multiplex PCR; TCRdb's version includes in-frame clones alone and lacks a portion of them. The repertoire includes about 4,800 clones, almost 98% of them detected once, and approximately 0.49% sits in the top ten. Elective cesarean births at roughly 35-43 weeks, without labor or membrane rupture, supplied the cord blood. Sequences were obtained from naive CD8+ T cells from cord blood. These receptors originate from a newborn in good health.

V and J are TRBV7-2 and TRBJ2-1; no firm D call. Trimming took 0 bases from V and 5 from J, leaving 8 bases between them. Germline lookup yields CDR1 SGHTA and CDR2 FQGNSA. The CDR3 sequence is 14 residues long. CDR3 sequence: CASSLAARNNEQFF. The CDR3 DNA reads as TGTGCCAGCAGCTTAGCGGCCAGGAACAATGAGCAGTTCTTC.

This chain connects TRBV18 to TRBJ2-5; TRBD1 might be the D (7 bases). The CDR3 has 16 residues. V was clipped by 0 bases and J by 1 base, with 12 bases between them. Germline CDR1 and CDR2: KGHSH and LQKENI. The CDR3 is CASSPPGRQGQETQYF. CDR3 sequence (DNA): TGTGCCAGCTCACCACCCGGGAGACAGGGCCAAGAGACCCAGTACTTC. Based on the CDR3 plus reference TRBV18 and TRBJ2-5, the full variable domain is NAGVMQNPRHLVRRRGQEARLRCSPMKGHSHVYWYRQLPEEGLKFMVYLQKENIIDESGMPKERFSAEFPKEGPSILRIQQVVRGDSAAYFCASSPPGRQGQETQYFGPGTRLLVL.

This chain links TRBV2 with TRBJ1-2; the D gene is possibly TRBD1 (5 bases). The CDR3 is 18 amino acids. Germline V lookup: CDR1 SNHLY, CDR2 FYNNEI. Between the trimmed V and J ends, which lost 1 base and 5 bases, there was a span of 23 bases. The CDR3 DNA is TGTGCCAGCAGTGAAGGTCCCGGGACTCGGGGGTTCCCATATGGCTACACCTTC. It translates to CASSEGPGTRGFPYGYTF.

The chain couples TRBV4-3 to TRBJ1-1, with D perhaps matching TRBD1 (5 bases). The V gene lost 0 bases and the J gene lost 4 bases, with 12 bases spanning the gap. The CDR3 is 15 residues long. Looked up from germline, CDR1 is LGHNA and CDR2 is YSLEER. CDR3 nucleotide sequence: TGCGCCAGCAGCCAAGATCGGGCAGGGCCCACTGAAGCTTTCTTT. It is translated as CASSQDRAGPTEAFF.

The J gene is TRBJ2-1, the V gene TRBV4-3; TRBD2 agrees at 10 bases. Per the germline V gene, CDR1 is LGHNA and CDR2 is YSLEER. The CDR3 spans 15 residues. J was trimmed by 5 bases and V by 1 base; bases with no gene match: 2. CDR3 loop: CASSQALAGDNEQFF. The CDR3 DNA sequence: TGCGCCAGCAGCCAAGCGCTAGCGGGGGACAATGAGCAGTTCTTC.

The CDR3 nucleotides read TGTGCCAGCAGCCTGACTAGCGGGGGCTACAATGAGCAGTTCTTC. Translating gives CASSLTSGGYNEQFF. This sequence joins TRBV11-3 and TRBJ2-1; 12 nucleotides line up with TRBD2. There are 15 residues in the CDR3. J gave up 3 bases and V 5 bases, and 2 bases lay outside the gene matches. CDR1 SGHNT and CDR2 YENEEA come from the germline V gene. Based on the CDR3 plus reference TRBV11-3 and TRBJ2-1, the full variable domain is EAGVVQSPRYKIIEKKQPVAFWCNPISGHNTLYWYLQNLGQGPELLIRYENEEAVDDSQLPKDRFSAERLKGVDSTLKIQPAELGDSAVYLCASSLTSGGYNEQFFGPGTRLTVL.

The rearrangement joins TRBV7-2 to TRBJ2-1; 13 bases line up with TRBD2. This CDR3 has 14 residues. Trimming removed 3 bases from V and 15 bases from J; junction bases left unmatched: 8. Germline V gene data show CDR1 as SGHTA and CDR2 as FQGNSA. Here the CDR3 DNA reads TGTGCCAGCAGCTTCGGACTAGCGGGGGTCGGGCTGTTCTTC. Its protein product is CASSFGLAGVGLFF.

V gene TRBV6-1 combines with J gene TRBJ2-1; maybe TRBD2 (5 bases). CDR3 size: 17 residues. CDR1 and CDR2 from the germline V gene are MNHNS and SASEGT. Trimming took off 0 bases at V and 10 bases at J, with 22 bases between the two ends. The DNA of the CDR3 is TGTGCCAGCAGTGAAGCTCTTGTGGGGAGCCCGACCCAAGAGCAGTTCTTC. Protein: CASSEALVGSPTQEQFF.

The CDR3 loop is CASSEVPVYEQYF. The CDR3 DNA follows: TGTGCCAGCAGTGAAGTCCCCGTTTACGAGCAGTACTTC. This sequence joins TRBV6-1 and TRBJ2-7; D gene unclear. In germline, CDR1 is MNHNS, CDR2 SASEGT. V lost 1 base and J 4 bases, leaving 8 bases between the germline ends. CDR3 size: 13 residues.

CDR3 residues: CASSVDGVAGGRFVDTQYF. CDR3 bases: TGTGCCAGCAGCGTAGATGGGGTAGCGGGGGGCCGGTTCGTGGATACGCAGTATTTT. This chain connects TRBV9 to TRBJ2-3, with TRBD2 identical over 10 bases. The CDR3 runs to 19 residues. The germline gives CDR1 SGDLS, CDR2 YYNGEE. V was clipped by 0 bases and J by 6 bases; unmatched bases: 16. The variable domain in full, completed from reference TRBV9 and TRBJ2-3, reads DSGVTQTPKHLITATGQRVTLRCSPRSGDLSVYWYQQSLDQGLQFLIQYYNGEERAKGNILERFSAQQFPDLHSELNLSSLELGDSALYFCASSVDGVAGGRFVDTQYFGPGTRLTVL.

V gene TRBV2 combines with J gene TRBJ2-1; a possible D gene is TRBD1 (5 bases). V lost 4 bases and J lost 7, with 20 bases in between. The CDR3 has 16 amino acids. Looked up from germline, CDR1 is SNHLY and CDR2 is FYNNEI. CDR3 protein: CASSGLGQGPLNEQFF. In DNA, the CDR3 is TGTGCCAGCAGTGGCCTTGGTCAGGGCCCGTTAAATGAGCAGTTCTTC.

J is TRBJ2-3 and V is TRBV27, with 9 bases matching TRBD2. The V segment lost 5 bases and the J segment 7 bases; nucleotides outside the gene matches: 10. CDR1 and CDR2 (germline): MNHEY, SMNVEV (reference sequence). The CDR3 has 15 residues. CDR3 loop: CASSARASGDNTQYF. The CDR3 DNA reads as TGTGCCAGCAGTGCCCGGGCTAGCGGGGACAATACGCAGTATTTT.

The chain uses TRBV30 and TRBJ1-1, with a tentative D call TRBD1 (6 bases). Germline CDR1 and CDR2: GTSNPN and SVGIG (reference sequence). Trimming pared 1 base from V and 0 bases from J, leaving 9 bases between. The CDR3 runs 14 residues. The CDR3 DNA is TGTGCCTGGAGTGCAGGGGCCTTGAACACTGAAGCTTTCTTT. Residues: CAWSAGALNTEAFF.

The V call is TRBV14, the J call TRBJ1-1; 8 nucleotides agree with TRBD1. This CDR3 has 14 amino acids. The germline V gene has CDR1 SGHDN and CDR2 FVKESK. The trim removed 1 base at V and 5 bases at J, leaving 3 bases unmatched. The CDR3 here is CASSQVQGVTEAFF. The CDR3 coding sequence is TGTGCCAGCAGCCAAGTACAGGGGGTTACTGAAGCTTTCTTT.

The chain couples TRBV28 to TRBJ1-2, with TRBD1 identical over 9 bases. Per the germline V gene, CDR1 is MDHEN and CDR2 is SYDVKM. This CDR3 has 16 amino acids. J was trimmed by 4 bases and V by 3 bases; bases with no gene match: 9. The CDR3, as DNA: TGTGCCAGCAGTTTGTTCCGGGACAGGGCTTTCTATGGCTACACCTTC. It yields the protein CASSLFRDRAFYGYTF.

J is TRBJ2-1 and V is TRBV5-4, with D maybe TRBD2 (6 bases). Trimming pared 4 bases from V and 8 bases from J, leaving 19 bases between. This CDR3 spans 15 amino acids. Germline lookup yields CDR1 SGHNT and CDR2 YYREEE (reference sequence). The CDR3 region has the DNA TGTGCCAGCAGCCTCCTCGAGACTAGTTACCATGAGCAGTTCTTC. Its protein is CASSLLETSYHEQFF.

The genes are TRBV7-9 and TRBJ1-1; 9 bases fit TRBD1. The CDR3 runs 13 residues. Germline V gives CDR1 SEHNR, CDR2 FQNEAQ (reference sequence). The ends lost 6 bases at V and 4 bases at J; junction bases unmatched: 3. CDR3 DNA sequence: TGTGCCAGCAGATTGACAGGGGGCACTGAAGCTTTCTTT. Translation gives CASRLTGGTEAFF.

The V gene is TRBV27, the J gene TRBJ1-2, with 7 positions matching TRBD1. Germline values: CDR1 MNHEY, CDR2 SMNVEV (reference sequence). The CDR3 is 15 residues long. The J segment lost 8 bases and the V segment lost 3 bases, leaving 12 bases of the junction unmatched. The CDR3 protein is CASSFSLQGTRGYTF. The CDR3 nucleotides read TGTGCCAGCAGTTTCTCTTTACAGGGGACGAGGGGCTACACCTTC.